This T cell receptor beta chain emerged from a study of blood T cell repertoires in COVID-19. In the study overall: The origin of the acute and convalescent COVID-19 samples was the United States, Italy and Spain. Nucleic acid was either cDNA or gDNA, and it came from T cells, B-cell-depleted T cells, or PBMCs.

In the original processing: How many nucleated cells were present was estimated from reference gene primer amplification. The data were produced by immunoSEQ multiplex PCR, yet TCRdb's version contains in-frame clones alone and is incomplete. The DNA gave D and trimming, while V, J and clone size come from that table. The table shows 150,000 to 200,000 clones, with over 75% occurring only once. The CDR3 sequence is 15 residues long. Germline V lookup: CDR1 MNHEY, CDR2 SVGAGI. Between the trimmed V and J ends, which lost 6 bases and 5 bases, there was a span of 17 bases. The rearrangement links TRBV6-5 to TRBJ1-5, with D possibly TRBD1 on 6 matching bases. The sequenced sample consisted of peripheral blood. The TCR sequence derives from a woman aged 70-85 years with acute or convalescent COVID-19. The CDR3 loop is CASSFTGLGDQPQHF. CDR3 nucleotide sequence: TGTGCCAGCAGCTTCACAGGGTTGGGGGATCAGCCCCAGCATTTT.